The 13 T cell receptor beta chains presented below share a single source sample, sequenced in a study of cytomegalovirus exposure and HLA in healthy donors. The PCR used 60 Vbeta and 13 Jbeta primers. The assay was immunoSEQ multiplex PCR, and TCRdb's table has in-frame clones only and misses some. The sample holds about 160,000 clones, roughly 80% seen once. The material sequenced was PBMCs. These TCRs come from a man aged 30 to 45 in good health and CMV-seronegative.

The chain is built from TRBV6-1 and TRBJ1-2; TRBD1 matches at 7 bases. This CDR3 spans 14 amino acids. Per germline, CDR1 MNHNS and CDR2 SASEGT. V gave up 4 bases and J gave up 2 bases; unmatched junction bases: 4. CDR3: CASSAMTGNYGYTF. CDR3 nucleotides: TGTGCCAGCAGTGCTATGACAGGGAACTATGGCTACACCTTC.

The chain links TRBV5-4 to TRBJ1-1; TRBD1 is a possible D gene (6 bases). The CDR3 runs 16 residues. Per germline, CDR1 SGHNT and CDR2 YYREEE (reference sequence). Trimming cost V 4 bases and J 6 bases, with 22 bases left between them. In DNA form, the CDR3 reads TGTGCCAGCAGCCGAAGCCGCCGAGAGGGGGTCCCTGAAGCTTTCTTT. The encoded protein is CASSRSRREGVPEAFF.

This clone was recorded a few times. The chain recombines TRBV27 with TRBJ1-2, with a possible D match to TRBD1 (5 bases). Germline CDR1 reads MNHEY; CDR2 reads SMNVEV (reference sequence). The CDR3 runs 13 residues. Trimming removed 7 bases from V and 3 bases from J, with 12 bases in between. The CDR3 DNA is TGTGCCAGCATGCAGGGAAAAGACTATGGCTACACCTTC. Amino acids: CASMQGKDYGYTF.

V gene TRBV5-6 combines with J gene TRBJ1-4; D is undetermined. The CDR3 totals 14 residues. Germline V gene lookup returns CDR1 SGHDT and CDR2 YYEEEE. Trimming took off 3 bases at V and 0 bases at J, with 6 bases between the two ends. The DNA for the CDR3 is TGTGCCAGCAGCTACAGTCCAACTAATGAAAAACTGTTTTTT. This codes for CASSYSPTNEKLFF.

The rearrangement joins TRBV5-8 to TRBJ1-4; weak D call: TRBD1 (5 bases). Germline-derived CDR1 and CDR2 are SGHTS and YDEGEE. This CDR3 contains 15 residues. V dropped 4 bases and J dropped 6 bases, with 16 bases sitting between them. The CDR3 DNA is TGTGCCAGCAGCCCAGGTCGGGGGTTACATGAAAAACTGTTTTTT. Protein: CASSPGRGLHEKLFF. Combining the CDR3 with reference TRBV5-8 and TRBJ1-4 gives the whole variable domain EAGVTQSPTHLIKTRGQQATLRCSPISGHTSVYWYQQALGLGLQFLLWYDEGEERNRGNFPPRFSGRQFPNYSSELNVNALELEDSALYLCASSPGRGLHEKLFFGSGTQLSVL.

This clone has just a few counts. V usage is TRBV7-9 and J usage is TRBJ2-6; tentative D call: TRBD1 (5 bases). The CDR3 totals 19 residues. The V gene lost 4 bases and the J gene lost 1 base, with 20 bases spanning the gap. Germline V gene lookup returns CDR1 SEHNR and CDR2 FQNEAQ (reference sequence). The CDR3 loop reads CASSSRPATTESGANVLTF. CDR3 in DNA: TGTGCCAGCAGCTCACGACCAGCTACGACAGAATCTGGGGCCAACGTCCTGACTTTC.

The chain uses TRBV5-3 and TRBJ2-5; possible D gene TRBD1, 6 bases. TRBV5-3 is reported as an ORF; its role is uncertain. CDR3 length equals 13 residues. Deletions cut 2 bases from V and 4 bases from J, with 9 bases between. The CDR3 is CARSLRGLETQYF. CDR3 coding DNA: TGTGCCAGAAGCTTAAGGGGGTTAGAGACCCAGTACTTC.

The rearrangement joins TRBV6-1 to TRBJ1-2; possible D gene TRBD1, 6 bases. Trimming took off 0 bases at V and 3 bases at J, with 20 bases between the two ends. Germline CDR1 reads MNHNS; CDR2 reads SASEGT. This CDR3 has 18 amino acids. The CDR3 here is CASSEALGGAPGDYGYTF. The CDR3 DNA follows: TGTGCCAGCAGTGAAGCGCTTGGGGGCGCCCCCGGGGACTATGGCTACACCTTC.

This chain uses TRBV28 with TRBJ2-7; 7 bases are shared with TRBD1. There are 14 residues in the CDR3. Unmatched junction bases numbered 11, after V lost 7 bases and J lost 5 bases. The germline V gene encodes CDR1 MDHEN and CDR2 SYDVKM. CDR3 sequence (DNA): TGTGCCAGCACCAGAGTTCTAGGGGGCGACGAGCAGTACTTC. Translated, it gives CASTRVLGGDEQYF. Full variable domain (outside the CDR3, taken from reference TRBV28 and TRBJ2-7): DVKVTQSSRYLVKRTGEKVFLECVQDMDHENMFWYRQDPGLGLRLIYFSYDVKMKEKGDIPEGYSVSREKKERFSLILESASTNQTSMYLCASTRVLGGDEQYFGPGTRLTVT.

V usage is TRBV29-1 and J usage is TRBJ2-1; 7 positions match TRBD1. The CDR3 covers 13 residues. Germline V CDR1 and CDR2: SQVTM, ANQGSEA. J gave up 3 bases and V 4 bases, and 3 bases lay outside the gene matches. The CDR3 nucleotides are TGCAGCGTTGGGACAGGCATCTACAATGAGCAGTTCTTC. This encodes CSVGTGIYNEQFF.

This clone was observed a handful of times. The V gene is TRBV30, the J gene TRBJ2-3; D unresolved. The V gene lost 5 bases and the J gene lost 6 bases, with 12 bases spanning the gap. The germline CDR1 and CDR2 sequences are GTSNPN and SVGIG (reference sequence). This CDR3 is built from 12 residues. CDR3 in DNA: TGTGCCTGGGGTCCCGCCGCGGATACGCAGTATTTT. Its translation: CAWGPAADTQYF.

The J gene is TRBJ2-7, the V gene TRBV6-6, with D maybe TRBD2 (5 bases). Per germline, CDR1 MNHNY and CDR2 SVGAGI (reference sequence). Trimming stripped 5 bases from V and 2 bases from J, with 16 bases between. The CDR3 is 15 amino acids. In nucleotides, the CDR3 is TGTGCCAGCAGTCCTTCGGGGTGGGGAGCCTACGAGCAGTACTTC. This gives the protein CASSPSGWGAYEQYF.

This clone was seen a few times. The chain has TRBV5-1 and TRBJ2-7; 9 nucleotides align to TRBD1. CDR1 is SGHRS and CDR2 is YFSETQ in the germline V gene. The CDR3 spans 14 residues. After removal of 3 bases from V and 3 bases from J, the junction contained 4 bases not matched to a gene. CDR3 in amino acids: CASSSTGGGYEQYF. The CDR3 region has the DNA TGCGCCAGCAGCTCGACAGGGGGAGGCTACGAGCAGTACTTC.